These 20 T cell receptor beta chains originate from one sample sequenced in a study of blood T cell repertoires in COVID-19. Profiled with immunoSEQ multiplex PCR; TCRdb holds only in-frame clones, not every one. The table includes roughly 100,000 clones, approximately 84% detected once. The sequenced sample was peripheral blood. These receptor sequences come from a human donor in a cohort sampled during active or convalescent COVID-19.

This clone was detected only once. The V call is TRBV7-9, the J call TRBJ2-2; D may be TRBD1 (6 bases). V was shortened by 0 bases and J by 5 bases, with 16 bases between the two germline ends. The germline gives CDR1 SEHNR, CDR2 FQNEAQ (reference sequence). The CDR3 consists of 17 residues. CDR3 residues: CASSLAHQGRGTGELFF. CDR3 bases: TGTGCCAGCAGCTTAGCGCATCAGGGGCGAGGGACCGGGGAGCTGTTTTTT.

The genes are TRBV9 and TRBJ2-7; TRBD1 matches 9 bases. CDR3 size: 14 residues. V was pared by 2 bases and J by 9 bases, with 9 bases of the junction left unmatched. Per the germline V gene, CDR1 is SGDLS and CDR2 is YYNGEE. The CDR3 DNA follows: TGTGCCAGCAGCGTGGGGACAGGGCACTTTGTGCAGTACTTC. This encodes CASSVGTGHFVQYF.

This clone was observed a handful of times. V is TRBV6-2 or TRBV6-3 and J is TRBJ2-5; 10 bases fit TRBD2. The germline CDR1 and CDR2 sequences are MNHEY and SVGEGT. V trimming: 5 bases; J trimming: 5 bases; junction bases outside the gene matches: 11. The CDR3 length is 16 residues. The DNA of the CDR3 is TGTGCCAGCAGTAGACAGCGGGGGGGACTCTTGGAGACCCAGTACTTC. This codes for CASSRQRGGLLETQYF.

The chain carries TRBV6-5 and TRBJ1-1; D not certain. The CDR3 has 14 amino acids. Trimming took off 0 bases at V and 2 bases at J, with 7 bases between the two ends. The germline V gene has CDR1 MNHEY and CDR2 SVGAGI. CDR3 coding DNA: TGTGCCAGCAGTTACTCTGCAGAAAACACTGAAGCTTTCTTT. Translating it yields CASSYSAENTEAFF.

CDR3 in amino acids: CASSYEGKGGPTDTQYF. CDR3 in DNA: TGTGCCAGCAGTTATGAAGGCAAAGGGGGCCCCACAGATACGCAGTATTTT. The chain is built from TRBV6-2 or TRBV6-3 and TRBJ2-3; 7 nucleotides match TRBD1. Germline V lookup: CDR1 MNHEY, CDR2 SVGEGT. The CDR3 has 17 amino acids. V shed 3 bases and J 2 bases; nucleotides not matched to a gene: 11.

The chain combines TRBV7-8 with TRBJ2-2; D might be TRBD2 (6 bases). Germline CDR1 is SGHVS and CDR2 is FQNEAQ. The CDR3 is 17 amino acids. Trimming removed 5 bases from V and 1 base from J, with 17 bases in between. CDR3 sequence reads: CASSSGAGRRNTGELFF. CDR3 sequence (DNA): TGTGCCAGCAGCAGTGGTGCGGGACGGAGGAACACCGGGGAGCTGTTTTTT.

This clone was recorded only once. V gene TRBV19 combines with J gene TRBJ2-2; 9 bases are a match to TRBD2. The CDR3 has 16 amino acids. Germline V gene lookup returns CDR1 LNHDA and CDR2 SQIVND (reference sequence). The V and J ends lost 5 bases and 3 bases, in that order; junction bases with no gene match: 7. CDR3 nucleotides: TGTGCCAGTAGTGGTCCTAGCGGGGCTCACACCGGGGAGCTGTTTTTT. Its protein is CASSGPSGAHTGELFF.

This clone was detected only once. The V gene is TRBV6-5, the J gene TRBJ1-1, with 7 bases that match TRBD1. Germline V gene lookup returns CDR1 MNHEY and CDR2 SVGAGI. This CDR3 has 14 amino acids. The J segment lost 5 bases and the V segment lost 6 bases, leaving 9 bases of the junction unmatched. CDR3 sequence (DNA): TGTGCCAGCAGGATAGACAGGGTCGGGACTGAAGCTTTCTTT. As protein: CASRIDRVGTEAFF.

The rearrangement joins TRBV7-9 to TRBJ2-7; TRBD1 matches 11 bases. There are 14 residues in the CDR3. The V gene's germline CDR1 is SEHNR and CDR2 FQNEAQ (reference sequence). Germline trimming cut 3 bases from V and 8 bases from J; bases unmatched to any gene: 6. In DNA, the CDR3 is TGTGCCAGCAGCTTCCCGGGACAGGGGGTGCAGCAGTACTTC. It is translated as CASSFPGQGVQQYF.

The V call is TRBV5-1, the J call TRBJ2-7, with TRBD1 as a possible D gene (6 bases). Germline lookup yields CDR1 SGHRS and CDR2 YFSETQ. The V gene lost 4 bases and the J gene lost 2 bases, with 13 bases spanning the gap. This CDR3 contains 14 residues. The CDR3 sequence: CASSPSGQPYEQYF. CDR3 DNA: TGCGCCAGCAGCCCGTCGGGACAACCCTACGAGCAGTACTTC.

This clone was observed a single time. This rearrangement joins TRBV7-9 to TRBJ2-3; a possible D gene is TRBD2 (5 bases). The CDR3 contains 14 residues. V was shortened by 3 bases and J by 0 bases, with 7 bases between the two germline ends. Germline V CDR1 and CDR2: SEHNR, FQNEAQ (reference sequence). The CDR3 nucleotides are TGTGCCAGCAGCTTGGGAGACAGCACAGATACGCAGTATTTT. Translating gives CASSLGDSTDTQYF.

This clone was picked up a small number of times. This rearrangement joins TRBV4-2 to TRBJ2-7, with 11 bases that match TRBD1. The CDR3 covers 14 residues. V lost 3 bases and J lost 4; bases outside the gene matches: 2. Germline V gene sequence: CDR1 LGHNA, CDR2 YNFKEQ. The CDR3 sequence is CASSQGDRGYEQYF. DNA for the CDR3: TGTGCCAGCAGCCAGGGGGACAGGGGGTACGAGCAGTACTTC.

On this clone itself: An end of the junction differs from the germline gene, which may be a read error. This sequence joins TRBV7-7 and TRBJ2-1; TRBD2 aligns across 10 bases. Germline V gives CDR1 SSHAT, CDR2 FNYEAQ (reference sequence). The CDR3 is made up of 17 amino acids. CDR3 DNA: TGTGCTAGCAGCCCAAGGACTAGCGGAAGCTCCTACAATGAGCAGTTCTTC. Its translation is CASSPRTSGSSYNEQFF.

The chain is built from TRBV5-5 and TRBJ2-7, with 7 bases matching TRBD1. The germline CDR1 and CDR2 sequences are SGHKS and YYEKEE (reference sequence). The length of the CDR3 is 15 residues. The V segment lost 0 bases and the J segment 2 bases; nucleotides outside the gene matches: 5. CDR3 in amino acids: CASSLGQGRTYEQYF. The DNA for the CDR3 is TGTGCCAGCAGCTTGGGACAGGGTAGAACCTACGAGCAGTACTTC. The complete variable domain, with remaining parts taken from reference TRBV5-5 and TRBJ2-7, reads DAGVTQSPTHLIKTRGQQVTLRCSPISGHKSVSWYQQVLGQGPQFIFQYYEKEERGRGNFPDRFSARQFPNYSSELNVNALLLGDSALYLCASSLGQGRTYEQYFGPGTRLTVT.

V is TRBV11-3 and J is TRBJ2-2; D possibly corresponds to TRBD2 (5 bases). The length of the CDR3 is 16 residues. The germline CDR1 and CDR2 sequences are SGHNT and YENEEA. The V end lost 3 bases, the J end lost 4 bases, and 15 bases lay between the germline ends. CDR3 region: CASSFKADWGTGELFF. CDR3 DNA sequence: TGTGCCAGCAGCTTCAAGGCGGACTGGGGCACCGGGGAGCTGTTTTTT. Filled out from reference TRBV11-3 and TRBJ2-2, the complete variable domain reads EAGVVQSPRYKIIEKKQPVAFWCNPISGHNTLYWYLQNLGQGPELLIRYENEEAVDDSQLPKDRFSAERLKGVDSTLKIQPAELGDSAVYLCASSFKADWGTGELFFGEGSRLTVL.

The rearrangement uses TRBV19 and TRBJ2-7, with TRBD1 matching 7 bases. Germline lookup yields CDR1 LNHDA and CDR2 SQIVND (reference sequence). This CDR3 comprises 15 residues. The trim removed 1 base at V and 2 bases at J, leaving 5 bases unmatched. The DNA of the CDR3 is TGTGCCAGTAGTATAGGTTGGACAGGAACCTACGAGCAGTACTTC. Protein sequence: CASSIGWTGTYEQYF.

The CDR3 sequence: CASSLLQRGVSYEQYF. DNA of the CDR3: TGTGCCAGCAGCTTACTCCAGCGGGGGGTCTCCTACGAGCAGTACTTC. V usage is TRBV5-5 and J usage is TRBJ2-7, with 9 bases identical to TRBD2. There are 16 residues in the CDR3. The V gene's germline CDR1 is SGHKS and CDR2 YYEKEE (reference sequence). J gave up 0 bases and V 2 bases, and 6 bases lay outside the gene matches.

The chain recombines TRBV4-1 with TRBJ2-2; 8 bases align to TRBD1. This CDR3 contains 14 residues. Germline V lookup: CDR1 MGHRA, CDR2 YSYEKL. V shed 6 bases, J shed 7 bases, and the junction held 7 bases outside the gene matches. CDR3 region: CASSGAGGRGELFF. In DNA form, the CDR3 reads TGCGCCAGCAGTGGGGCAGGGGGCCGCGGGGAGCTGTTTTTT.

The chain combines TRBV7-3 with TRBJ2-7, with TRBD1 matching over 8 bases. This CDR3 contains 14 residues. The V gene end was trimmed by 5 bases and the J gene end by 5 bases; junction bases not matched to a gene: 8. Germline CDR1 reads SGHTA; CDR2 reads FQGTGA. The CDR3 here is CASSIGQGPNEQYF. The CDR3 DNA is TGTGCCAGCAGCATCGGACAGGGTCCAAACGAGCAGTACTTC.

V and J are TRBV10-3 and TRBJ1-1; D remains unclear. This CDR3 comprises 14 residues. The germline gives CDR1 ENHRY, CDR2 SYGVKD. The V gene lost 2 bases and the J gene lost 4 bases, with 11 bases spanning the gap. CDR3 sequence: CAISEIPGSTEAFF. The CDR3 coding sequence is TGTGCCATCAGTGAGATTCCAGGCAGCACTGAAGCTTTCTTT.